This TCR beta chain was captured by sequencing in a study of T cells in Graves' hyperthyroidism and ophthalmopathy. The table lists this clonotype with a few counts. Its antigen is as yet unknown. Trimming removed 8 bases at V and 3 bases at J, with 13 bases between. This CDR3 region has 14 residues. Germline loops: CDR1 KGHDR, CDR2 SFDVKD. The investigators amplified TCR beta CDR3 regions from RNA transcripts. The TCR CDR3 first-round RT-PCR relied on the HTBI primer set. A single record per CDR3 protein comes from TCRdb applying MiXCR to the multiplex PCR reads. The sample contains about 760,000 distinct CDR3 sequences, roughly 32% of which appear only once. Whole-study findings and limits: Blood also held most thyroid clonotypes expanded beyond 0.001.

This clonotype originated in a woman between 40 and 55 years old with Graves' hyperthyroidism. The sequenced sample was blood. The chain joins TRBV24-1 to TRBJ1-5; TRBD1 might be the D (6 bases). The chain's CDR3 is CATNAGGLNQPQHF. The CDR3 bases are TGTGCCACCAACGCTGGGGGCCTCAATCAGCCCCAGCATTTT.